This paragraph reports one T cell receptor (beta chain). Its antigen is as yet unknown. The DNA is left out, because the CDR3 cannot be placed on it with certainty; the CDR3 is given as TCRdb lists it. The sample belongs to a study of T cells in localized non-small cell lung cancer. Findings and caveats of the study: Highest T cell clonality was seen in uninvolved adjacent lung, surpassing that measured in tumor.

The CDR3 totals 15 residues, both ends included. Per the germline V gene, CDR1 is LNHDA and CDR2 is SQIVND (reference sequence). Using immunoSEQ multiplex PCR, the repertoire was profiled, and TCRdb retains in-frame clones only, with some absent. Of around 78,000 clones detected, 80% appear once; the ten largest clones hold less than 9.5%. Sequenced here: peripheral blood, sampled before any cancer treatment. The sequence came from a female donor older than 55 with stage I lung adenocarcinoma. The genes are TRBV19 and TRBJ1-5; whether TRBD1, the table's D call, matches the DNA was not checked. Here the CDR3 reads CASSIFGQGNQPQHF.